These 4 T cell receptor beta chains were sequenced from one sample in a study of T-cell reconstitution after alpha-beta-depleted transplantation in children. Unique molecular identifiers were built into the TCRbeta library. TCRdb redid the calling of the PCR reads with MiXCR, one entry per CDR3 protein. The repertoire includes 250,000 to 400,000 distinct CDR3 sequences, 20% to 30% of them detected once, and approximately 11% sits in the top ten. The material sequenced was PBMCs, mostly from graft donor cells, taken 180 days after TCRalphabeta/CD19-depleted stem cell transplant. The receptor source for this set is a male patient aged 10 to 17 who had a stem cell transplant for acute lymphoblastic leukemia, so the T cells may come from the graft donor.

V and J are TRBV5-6 and TRBJ2-1, with 9 bases aligning to TRBD2. CDR1 and CDR2 (germline): SGHDT, YYEEEE. The CDR3 spans 14 residues. With 4 bases clipped from V and 16 bases from J, the junction kept 15 bases outside the gene matches. The CDR3 loop reads CASSPQLTGTSKFF. For the CDR3, the DNA is TGTGCCAGCAGCCCCCAACTTACCGGGACTAGCAAATTCTTC. The full variable domain, in which reference TRBV5-6 and TRBJ2-1 provide the parts outside the CDR3, is DAGVTQSPTHLIKTRGQQVTLRCSPKSGHDTVSWYQQALGQGPQFIFQYYEEEERQRGNFPDRFSGHQFPNYSSELNVNALLLGDSALYLCASSPQLTGTSKFFGPGTRLTVL.

The chain links TRBV5-1 to TRBJ1-3; perhaps TRBD1 as D (5 bases). The CDR3 totals 14 residues. In germline, CDR1 is SGHRS, CDR2 YFSETQ. The V and J ends lost 4 bases and 0 bases respectively, with 8 bases between them. CDR3 region: CASSEGSSGNTIYF. The CDR3 bases are TGCGCCAGCAGCGAGGGGAGCTCTGGAAACACCATATATTTT.

The V call is TRBV2, the J call TRBJ2-3; D may correspond to TRBD1 or TRBD2 (5 bases each). V gave up 6 bases and J gave up 0 bases, with 13 bases separating them. The CDR3 has 15 amino acids. Germline CDR1 SNHLY, CDR2 FYNNEI. CDR3 DNA: TGTGCCAGCAGCGCCGGGACCCTCAGCACAGATACGCAGTATTTT. This translates into CASSAGTLSTDTQYF.

The chain is built from TRBV4-1 and TRBJ2-3; possibly TRBD1 or TRBD2 for D (5 bases each). Trimming left V 3 bases short and J 8 bases short, with 18 bases between. The CDR3 runs to 15 residues. The V gene's germline CDR1 is MGHRA and CDR2 YSYEKL. The DNA for the CDR3 is TGCGCCAGCAGCCACTCATGGACTGGGGCGGGTACGCAGTATTTT. Translation: CASSHSWTGAGTQYF.